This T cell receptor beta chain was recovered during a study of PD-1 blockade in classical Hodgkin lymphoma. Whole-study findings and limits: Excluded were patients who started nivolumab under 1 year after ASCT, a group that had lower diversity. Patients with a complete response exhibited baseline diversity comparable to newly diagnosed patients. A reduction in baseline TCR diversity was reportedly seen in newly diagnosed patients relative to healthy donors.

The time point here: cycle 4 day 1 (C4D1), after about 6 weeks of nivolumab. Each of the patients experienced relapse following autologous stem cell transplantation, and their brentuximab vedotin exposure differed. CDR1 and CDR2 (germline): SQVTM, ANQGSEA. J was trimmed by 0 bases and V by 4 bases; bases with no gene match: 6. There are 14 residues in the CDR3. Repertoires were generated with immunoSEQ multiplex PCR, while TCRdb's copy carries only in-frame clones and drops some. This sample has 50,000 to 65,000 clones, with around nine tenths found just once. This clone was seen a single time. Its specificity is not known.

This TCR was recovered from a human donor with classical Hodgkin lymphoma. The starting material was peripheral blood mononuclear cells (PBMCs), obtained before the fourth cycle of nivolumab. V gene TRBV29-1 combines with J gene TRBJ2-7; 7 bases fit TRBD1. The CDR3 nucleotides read TGCAGCGTTGGAGGGACAGTGCTCTCCTACGAGCAGTACTTC. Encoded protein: CSVGGTVLSYEQYF.